Sequencing of this TCR beta chain was carried out in a study of cytomegalovirus exposure and HLA in healthy donors. Study-wide findings and caveats: Donor immune exposure was known only as CMV serostatus. There were several of the most significant clusters that appeared linked to common viral pathogens in a later analysis.

Primers included in the PCR were 60 Vbeta and 13 Jbeta primers. Measured with immunoSEQ multiplex PCR; TCRdb has only the in-frame clones, and not every one. The sample includes 100,000 to 150,000 clones, about three quarters of them seen just once. In the case of this clone: The antigen is not known.

Material: PBMCs. The clonotype was recovered from a woman aged 55-70 years in good health and CMV-seropositive.

CDR3 sequence: CASSSQGRGGTDTQYF. CDR3 nucleotides: TGCGCCAGCAGCTCACAGGGGCGGGGGGGCACAGATACGCAGTATTTT. V and J are TRBV5-1 and TRBJ2-3; TRBD2 might be the D (8 bases). Germline V CDR1 and CDR2: SGHRS, YFSETQ. The length of the CDR3 is 16 residues. V gave up 3 bases and J gave up 1 base, with 15 bases separating them.